This T cell receptor beta chain was retrieved from a study of T cell repertoires in cytomegalovirus infection. Across the whole study: The authors used CMV epitopes that were HLA-C-restricted (recently identified) and HLA-B-restricted (well studied). Based on public TCR beta signatures, there were indications of CMV infection and of a matching HLA type. Study-wide findings and caveats: Across the ex vivo response, the dominant clonotypes were HLA-C-restricted CMV-specific TCR beta clonotypes.

After removal of 5 bases from V and 5 bases from J, the junction contained 7 bases not matched to a gene. There are 14 residues in the CDR3. CDR1 is SGHTA and CDR2 is FQGNSA in the germline V gene. TCRdb reprocessed the reads with MiXCR, giving one entry per CDR3 protein. This table holds hundreds of thousands of distinct CDR3 sequences, about 33% found once. For this clonotype: The antigen remains unidentified.

Sequenced material: cultured PBMCs, taken from culture after CMV antigen stimulation. The rearrangement links TRBV7-2 to TRBJ2-5; 8 positions agree with TRBD2. This receptor was obtained from a human donor in good health (CMV status not recorded). Some clones in this sample may be carry-over from other donors' samples. CDR3 nucleotide sequence: TGTGCCAGCAGCCCCCGGGAGGGCGGTGAGACCCAGTACTTC. It is translated as CASSPREGGETQYF.